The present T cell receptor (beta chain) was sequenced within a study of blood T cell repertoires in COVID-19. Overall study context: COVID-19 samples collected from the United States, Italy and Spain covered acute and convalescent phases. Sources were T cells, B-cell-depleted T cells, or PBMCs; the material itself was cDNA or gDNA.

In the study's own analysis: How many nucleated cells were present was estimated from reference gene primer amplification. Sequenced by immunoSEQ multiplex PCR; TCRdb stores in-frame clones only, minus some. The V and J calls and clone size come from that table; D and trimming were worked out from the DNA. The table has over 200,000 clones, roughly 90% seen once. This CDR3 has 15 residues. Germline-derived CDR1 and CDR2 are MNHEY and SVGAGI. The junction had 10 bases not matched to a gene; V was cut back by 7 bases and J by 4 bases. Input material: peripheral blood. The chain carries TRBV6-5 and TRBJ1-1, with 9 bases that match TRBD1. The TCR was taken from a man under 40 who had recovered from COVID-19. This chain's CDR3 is CASIPGQGGVTEAFF. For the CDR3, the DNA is TGTGCCAGCATTCCGGGACAGGGAGGTGTCACTGAAGCTTTCTTT.